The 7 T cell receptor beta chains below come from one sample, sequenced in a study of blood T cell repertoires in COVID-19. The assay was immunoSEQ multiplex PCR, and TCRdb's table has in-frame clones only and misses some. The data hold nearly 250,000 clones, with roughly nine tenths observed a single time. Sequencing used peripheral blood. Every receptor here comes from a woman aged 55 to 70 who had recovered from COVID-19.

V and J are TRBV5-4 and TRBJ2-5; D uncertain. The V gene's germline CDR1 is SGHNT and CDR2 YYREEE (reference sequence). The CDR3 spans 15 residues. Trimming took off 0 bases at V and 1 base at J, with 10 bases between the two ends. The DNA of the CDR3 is TGTGCCAGCAGCTTGGCGAGCAGGCTCCAAGAGACCCAGTACTTC. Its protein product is CASSLASRLQETQYF.

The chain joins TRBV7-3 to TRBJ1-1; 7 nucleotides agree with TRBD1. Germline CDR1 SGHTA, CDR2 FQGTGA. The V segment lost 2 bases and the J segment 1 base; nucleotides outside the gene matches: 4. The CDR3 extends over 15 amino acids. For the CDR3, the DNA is TGTGCCAGCAGCTTACAGGGGGGACAGAACACTGAAGCTTTCTTT. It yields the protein CASSLQGGQNTEAFF.

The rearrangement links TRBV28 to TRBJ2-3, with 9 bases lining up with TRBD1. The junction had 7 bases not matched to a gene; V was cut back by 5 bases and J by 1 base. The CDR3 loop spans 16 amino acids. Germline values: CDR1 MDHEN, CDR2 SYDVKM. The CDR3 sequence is CASSATGGPGTDTQYF. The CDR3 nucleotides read TGTGCCAGCAGTGCTACAGGGGGCCCGGGCACAGATACGCAGTATTTT.

CDR3 in amino acids: CASSIDGDVMGAPFYGYTF. The CDR3 nucleotides read TGTGCCAGTAGTATAGATGGTGATGTCATGGGAGCCCCATTTTATGGCTACACCTTC. The chain has TRBV19 and TRBJ1-2; D gene uncertain. This CDR3 contains 19 residues. The V gene lost 0 bases and the J gene lost 5 bases, with 25 bases spanning the gap. Per the germline V gene, CDR1 is LNHDA and CDR2 is SQIVND (reference sequence). The whole variable domain, filled in from reference TRBV19 and TRBJ1-2, reads DGGITQSPKYLFRKEGQNVTLSCEQNLNHDAMYWYRQDPGQGLRLIYYSQIVNDFQKGDIAEGYSVSREKKESFPLTVTSAQKNPTAFYLCASSIDGDVMGAPFYGYTFGSGTRLTVV.

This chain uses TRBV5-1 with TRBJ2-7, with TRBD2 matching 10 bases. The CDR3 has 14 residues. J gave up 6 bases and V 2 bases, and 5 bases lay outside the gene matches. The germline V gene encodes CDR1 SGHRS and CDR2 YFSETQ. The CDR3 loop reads CASSFSAGGVEQYF. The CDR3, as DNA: TGCGCCAGCAGCTTCTCAGCGGGGGGGGTCGAGCAGTACTTC.

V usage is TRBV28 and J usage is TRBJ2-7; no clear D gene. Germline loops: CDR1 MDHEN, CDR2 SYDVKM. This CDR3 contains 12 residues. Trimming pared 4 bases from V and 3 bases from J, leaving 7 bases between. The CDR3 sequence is CASSSYGYEQYF. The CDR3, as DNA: TGTGCCAGCAGTTCCTACGGCTACGAGCAGTACTTC. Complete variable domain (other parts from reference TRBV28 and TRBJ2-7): DVKVTQSSRYLVKRTGEKVFLECVQDMDHENMFWYRQDPGLGLRLIYFSYDVKMKEKGDIPEGYSVSREKKERFSLILESASTNQTSMYLCASSSYGYEQYFGPGTRLTVT.

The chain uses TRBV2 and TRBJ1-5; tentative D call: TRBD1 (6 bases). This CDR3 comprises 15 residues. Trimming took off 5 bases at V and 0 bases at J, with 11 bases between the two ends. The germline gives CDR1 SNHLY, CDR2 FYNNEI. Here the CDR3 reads CASSYTGNSNQPQHF. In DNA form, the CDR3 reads TGTGCCAGCAGTTATACAGGGAATAGCAATCAGCCCCAGCATTTT.